Presented here are 11 T cell receptor beta chains from one specimen sequenced in a study of lymphopenia after photon versus proton radiotherapy. Data came from immunoSEQ multiplex PCR; TCRdb stores just in-frame clones and leaves some out. The sample consists of roughly 25,000 clones, 90% of them appearing once. The source was peripheral blood, collected from a patient treated with photon-based radiotherapy. Receptors were obtained from a woman aged 50 to 65 with cholangiocarcinoma.

This chain links TRBV6-5 with TRBJ1-2; D gene unclear. Germline V gene lookup returns CDR1 MNHEY and CDR2 SVGAGI. The CDR3 has 15 amino acids. Trimming left V 0 bases short and J 4 bases short, with 12 bases between. The CDR3 DNA is TGTGCCAGCAGTTACTCGGTCCTGTCGTCCTATGGCTACACCTTC. It is translated as CASSYSVLSSYGYTF.

This rearrangement joins TRBV7-9 to TRBJ2-3; D is ambiguous. This CDR3 is built from 12 residues. Germline V CDR1 and CDR2: SEHNR, FQNEAQ (reference sequence). V lost 2 bases to trimming and J lost 5 bases, with 5 bases between them. CDR3 loop: CASSLRKDTQYF. The DNA for the CDR3 is TGTGCCAGCAGCTTAAGGAAAGATACGCAGTATTTT.

The table lists this clone with a few counts. The rearrangement joins TRBV4-3 to TRBJ2-1; maybe TRBD1 (5 bases). The CDR3 has 14 residues. Trimming shortened V by 1 base and J by 14 bases, and 18 bases separated the two germline ends. Germline loops: CDR1 LGHNA, CDR2 YSLEER. For the CDR3, the DNA is TGCGCCAGCAGCCAAGGATCATTGACAGACCCGAAGTTCTTC. This codes for CASSQGSLTDPKFF.

The rearrangement joins TRBV19 to TRBJ2-1; 11 nucleotides agree with TRBD2. Looked up from germline, CDR1 is LNHDA and CDR2 is SQIVND (reference sequence). This CDR3 comprises 16 residues. V lost 5 bases and J lost 9; bases outside the gene matches: 12. CDR3 nucleotides: TGTGCCAGTAGTGCCCCCGGGACTAGCGGTATTACTGAGCAGTTCTTC. Amino acids: CASSAPGTSGITEQFF.

This chain joins TRBV7-2 and TRBJ2-3, with 10 bases aligning to TRBD2. This CDR3 contains 16 residues. Losses at the gene ends were 4 bases for V and 5 bases for J; bases not matched to a gene: 9. In germline, CDR1 is SGHTA, CDR2 FQGNSA. The CDR3 region has the DNA TGTGCCAGCAGCTCAATGAGCGGGGGGGCGAAAGATACGCAGTATTTT. It encodes CASSSMSGGAKDTQYF.

The chain is built from TRBV14 and TRBJ1-2, with a tentative D call TRBD1 (5 bases). Per germline, CDR1 SGHDN and CDR2 FVKESK. The CDR3 loop spans 12 amino acids. V dropped 8 bases and J dropped 0 bases, with 7 bases sitting between them. CDR3 region: CASPRANYGYTF. The CDR3 DNA sequence: TGTGCCAGCCCCAGGGCTAACTATGGCTACACCTTC.

This clone was detected once. The CDR3 DNA sequence: TGTGCCAGCAGCCTCAGCCCAGGACAGGGAGGACTCTACGAGCAGTACTTC. Translating it yields CASSLSPGQGGLYEQYF. The genes are TRBV14 and TRBJ2-7; 8 bases are a match to TRBD1. Germline loops: CDR1 SGHDN, CDR2 FVKESK. CDR3 length: 17 residues. After removal of 4 bases from V and 3 bases from J, the junction contained 14 bases not matched to a gene.

The chain is built from TRBV11-2 and TRBJ2-1; D call uncertain. Per germline, CDR1 SGHAT and CDR2 FQNNGV. Trimming pared 5 bases from V and 7 bases from J, leaving 18 bases between. CDR3 size: 15 residues. The DNA of the CDR3 is TGTGCCAGCAGCCGACAAGTACCCCCTAATAATGAGCAGTTCTTC. Encoded protein: CASSRQVPPNNEQFF.

The chain recombines TRBV27 with TRBJ1-1, with D possibly matching TRBD1 (5 bases). Per germline, CDR1 MNHEY and CDR2 SMNVEV (reference sequence). V was shortened by 8 bases and J by 0 bases, with 16 bases between the two germline ends. CDR3 size: 15 residues. CDR3 protein: CASGREGYLNTEAFF. The CDR3 nucleotides are TGTGCCAGCGGCCGGGAGGGGTACTTGAACACTGAAGCTTTCTTT.

The V call is TRBV7-9, the J call TRBJ2-7; 10 bases are shared with TRBD2. There are 17 residues in the CDR3. CDR1 is SEHNR and CDR2 is FQNEAQ in the germline V gene (reference sequence). The trim removed 5 bases at V and 0 bases at J, leaving 10 bases unmatched. The CDR3 DNA reads TGTGCCAGCAGCCGTACTAGCGGGGCTGGGGGCTCCTACGAGCAGTACTTC. Translated, it gives CASSRTSGAGGSYEQYF. Combining the CDR3 with reference TRBV7-9 and TRBJ2-7 gives the whole variable domain DTGVSQNPRHKITKRGQNVTFRCDPISEHNRLYWYRQTLGQGPEFLTYFQNEAQLEKSRLLSDRFSAERPKGSFSTLEIQRTEQGDSAMYLCASSRTSGAGGSYEQYFGPGTRLTVT.

The rearrangement links TRBV9 to TRBJ1-4, with D perhaps matching TRBD1 (5 bases). CDR1 SGDLS and CDR2 YYNGEE come from the germline V gene. The CDR3 totals 14 residues. The V end lost 4 bases, the J end lost 7 bases, and 14 bases lay between the germline ends. DNA of the CDR3: TGTGCCAGCAGCCCCCGGGGGTTGGCTGAAAAACTGTTTTTT. Protein sequence: CASSPRGLAEKLFF.